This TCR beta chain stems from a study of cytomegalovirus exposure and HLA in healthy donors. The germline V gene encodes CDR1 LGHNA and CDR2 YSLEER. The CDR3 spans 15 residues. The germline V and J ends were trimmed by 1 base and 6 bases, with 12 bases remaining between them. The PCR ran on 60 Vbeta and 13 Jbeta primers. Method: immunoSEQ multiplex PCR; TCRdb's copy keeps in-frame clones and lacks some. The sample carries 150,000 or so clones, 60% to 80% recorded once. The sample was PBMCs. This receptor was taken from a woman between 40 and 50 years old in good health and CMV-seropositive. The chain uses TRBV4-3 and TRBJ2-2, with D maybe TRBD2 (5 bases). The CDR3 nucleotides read TGCGCCAGCAGCCAAGCTTCCGGGATGGCCGGGGAGCTGTTTTTT. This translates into CASSQASGMAGELFF.